This TCR beta chain was captured in a study of blood T cell repertoires in COVID-19. The wider study: COVID-19 samples from acute and convalescent phases originated in the United States, Italy and Spain. Nucleic acid was either cDNA or gDNA, and it came from T cells, B-cell-depleted T cells, or PBMCs.

The Seattle site enrolled patients during active infection and followed them longitudinally. Per the authors' pipeline: Amplifying reference gene primers gave estimates of nucleated cell counts. Sequencing was performed with immunoSEQ multiplex PCR; in TCRdb, only in-frame clones are kept and a portion is missing. V and J calls and clone size are those listed in that table; D and trimming were worked out from the DNA. The sample records 300,000 to 450,000 clones, 70% to 90% being singletons. The V gene's germline CDR1 is SGHAT and CDR2 FQNNGV. The ends were cut back, 7 bases at V and 4 bases at J, with 14 bases in the middle. The CDR3 is 14 residues long.

This chain joins TRBV11-2 and TRBJ2-1; a weak D match, TRBD2 (5 bases). Sequencing was carried out using peripheral blood. This TCR derives from a woman aged 30 to 39 with COVID-19, enrolled during active disease. The CDR3 DNA follows: TGTGCCAGCAACAAGCGGCGTACGTACAATGAGCAGTTCTTC. This translates into CASNKRRTYNEQFF.